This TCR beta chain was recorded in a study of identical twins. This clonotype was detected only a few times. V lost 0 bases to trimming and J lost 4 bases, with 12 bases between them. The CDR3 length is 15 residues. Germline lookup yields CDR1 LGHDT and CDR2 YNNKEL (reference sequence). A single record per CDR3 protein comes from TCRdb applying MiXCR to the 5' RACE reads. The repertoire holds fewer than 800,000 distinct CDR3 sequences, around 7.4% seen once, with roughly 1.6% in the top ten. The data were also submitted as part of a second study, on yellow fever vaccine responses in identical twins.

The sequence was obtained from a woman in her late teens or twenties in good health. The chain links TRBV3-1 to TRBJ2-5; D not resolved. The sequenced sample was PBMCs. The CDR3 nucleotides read TGTGCCAGCAGCCAAGATCGGGTCGGTCCAGAGACCCAGTACTTC. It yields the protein CASSQDRVGPETQYF.